This entry lists 23 T cell receptor beta chains sequenced from one sample in a study of T cell responses to AZD1222 COVID-19 vaccine. Sequenced by immunoSEQ multiplex PCR; TCRdb stores in-frame clones only, minus some. The sample has fewer than 200,000 clones, almost 90% seen once. The starting material was peripheral blood, obtained 28 days after the second AZD1222 dose. The receptors were sampled from an adult who received the AZD1222 COVID-19 vaccine.

For the CDR3, the DNA is TGTGCCAGTAGTAACGGAGACTATGGCTACACCTTC. It specifies CASSNGDYGYTF. The chain employs TRBV19 and TRBJ1-2; the D is unclear. Trimming shortened V by 4 bases and J by 3 bases, and 6 bases separated the two germline ends. From germline, CDR1 is LNHDA and CDR2 SQIVND (reference sequence). The CDR3 loop spans 12 amino acids.

CDR3 in DNA: TGTGCCAGTAGTACCGTCACTACAGGGTACAATCAGCCCCAGCATTTT. It yields the protein CASSTVTTGYNQPQHF. V and J are TRBV19 and TRBJ1-5, with a tentative D call TRBD1 (6 bases). Trimming took off 4 bases at V and 3 bases at J, with 16 bases between the two ends. Germline-derived CDR1 and CDR2 are LNHDA and SQIVND (reference sequence). The CDR3 loop spans 16 amino acids.

This chain connects TRBV19 to TRBJ1-1; D is perhaps TRBD1 (6 bases). Trimming took off 5 bases at V and 5 bases at J, with 18 bases between the two ends. The germline gives CDR1 LNHDA, CDR2 SQIVND (reference sequence). CDR3 size: 15 residues. CDR3 in DNA: TGTGCCAGTAGTGGGGGCTGGACATTAGGGACTGAAGCTTTCTTT. Protein sequence: CASSGGWTLGTEAFF.

This chain links TRBV7-2 with TRBJ1-2; D unresolved. CDR1 is SGHTA and CDR2 is FQGNSA in the germline V gene. V gave up 3 bases and J gave up 8 bases, with 16 bases separating them. The CDR3 spans 14 residues. The CDR3 DNA reads TGTGCCAGCAGCTTTCGGCGGAGGGAACAGGGCTACACCTTC. Its protein product is CASSFRRREQGYTF.

The chain uses TRBV3-1 (or the pseudogene TRBV3-2) and TRBJ1-1; no clear D. CDR1 LGHDT and CDR2 YNNKEL come from the germline V gene (reference sequence). Between the trimmed V and J ends, which lost 1 base and 5 bases, there was a span of 11 bases. This CDR3 has 14 amino acids. CDR3 coding DNA: TGTGCCAGCAGCCAAGGATCTGGTCGGACTGAAGCTTTCTTT. This codes for CASSQGSGRTEAFF.

V and J are TRBV19 and TRBJ2-6; possible D gene TRBD1, 6 bases. The CDR3 extends over 15 amino acids. Germline CDR1 is LNHDA and CDR2 is SQIVND (reference sequence). V was trimmed by 5 bases and J by 4 bases, leaving 12 bases between them. The CDR3 loop reads CASSVGGAGANVLTF. CDR3 coding DNA: TGTGCCAGTAGTGTAGGGGGAGCAGGGGCCAACGTCCTGACTTTC.

J is TRBJ2-1 and V is TRBV19; 12 nucleotides agree with TRBD2. J was trimmed by 7 bases and V by 4 bases; bases with no gene match: 11. CDR1 and CDR2 from the germline V gene are LNHDA and SQIVND (reference sequence). The CDR3 has 17 residues. The CDR3 sequence: CASSRRTSGDHFNEQFF. CDR3 nucleotides: TGTGCCAGTAGTAGAAGGACTAGCGGGGATCATTTTAATGAGCAGTTCTTC.

The chain recombines TRBV10-3 with TRBJ2-5; no definite D call. V was clipped by 3 bases and J by 2 bases, with 7 bases between them. Looked up from germline, CDR1 is ENHRY and CDR2 is SYGVKD. The length of the CDR3 is 13 residues. CDR3 nucleotides: TGTGCCATCAGTGAACAAACTCAAGAGACCCAGTACTTC. Translated: CAISEQTQETQYF.

The rearrangement links TRBV11-2 to TRBJ2-7; perhaps TRBD2 as D (5 bases). Germline CDR1 is SGHAT and CDR2 is FQNNGV. V was cut by 2 bases and J by 9 bases, with 29 bases left in between. The CDR3 spans 18 residues. As DNA, the CDR3 is TGTGCCAGCAGCTTATCCCAGGCAAGAGGGTTATTCCTACGAGTGCAGTACTTC. Residues: CASSLSQARGLFLRVQYF.

The chain links TRBV6-6 to TRBJ2-3; D is perhaps TRBD1 (6 bases). The CDR3 totals 15 residues. V lost 0 bases, J lost 3 bases, and 10 bases lay in between. The germline gives CDR1 MNHNY, CDR2 SVGAGI (reference sequence). CDR3 DNA: TGTGCCAGCAGTTACTCCTCCAGGGGTACAGATACGCAGTATTTT. It codes for CASSYSSRGTDTQYF.

V is TRBV19 and J is TRBJ1-5; D is possibly TRBD1 (6 bases). Germline CDR1 is LNHDA and CDR2 is SQIVND (reference sequence). The germline V and J ends were trimmed by 4 bases and 3 bases, with 13 bases remaining between them. The CDR3 sequence is 15 residues long. CDR3 sequence reads: CASSRGQMYNQPQHF. The CDR3 DNA is TGTGCCAGTAGTAGGGGGCAGATGTACAATCAGCCCCAGCATTTT.

The rearrangement joins TRBV5-1 to TRBJ2-2, with 8 bases aligning to TRBD1. The CDR3 is 15 residues long. Per the germline V gene, CDR1 is SGHRS and CDR2 is YFSETQ. V dropped 3 bases and J dropped 4; count of bases not matched to a gene: 5. The CDR3 DNA follows: TGCGCCAGCAGCTCCCGACAGGGGAGCACCGGGGAGCTGTTTTTT. The encoded protein is CASSSRQGSTGELFF.

The chain employs TRBV10-3 and TRBJ1-2; 7 bases agree with TRBD1. From germline, CDR1 is ENHRY and CDR2 SYGVKD. This CDR3 is 15 amino acids long. J gave up 3 bases and V 0 bases, and 4 bases lay outside the gene matches. CDR3 DNA sequence: TGTGCCATCAGTGAGTCGTTAGACAGGGACTATGGCTACACCTTC. Translating gives CAISESLDRDYGYTF.

The chain uses TRBV6-5 and TRBJ2-7, with 10 bases identical to TRBD1. The CDR3 extends over 14 amino acids. CDR1 and CDR2 from the germline V gene are MNHEY and SVGAGI. Unmatched junction bases numbered 5, after V lost 7 bases and J lost 2 bases. CDR3 residues: CASIPTGGPYEQYF. The CDR3 coding sequence is TGTGCCAGCATTCCGACAGGGGGCCCCTACGAGCAGTACTTC.

This chain's CDR3 is CASNADGTSEQFF. CDR3 coding DNA: TGTGCCAGTAACGCGGACGGGACCAGTGAGCAGTTCTTC. The V call is TRBV24-1, the J call TRBJ2-1, with D perhaps assigned TRBD1 or TRBD2 (5 bases each). Germline V CDR1 and CDR2: KGHDR, SFDVKD. This CDR3 spans 13 amino acids. The V end was cut by 11 bases, the J end by 9 bases, with 19 bases between.

The CDR3 region has the DNA TGTGCCAGCAACAAGCGGGGGGGCAGGAATGAGCAGTTCTTC. This translates into CASNKRGGRNEQFF. The genes are TRBV6-5 and TRBJ2-1, with TRBD2 matching over 10 bases. The CDR3 is 14 amino acids. The germline V gene encodes CDR1 MNHEY and CDR2 SVGAGI. With V trimmed by 7 bases and J by 7 bases, 7 bases remained unmatched.

Here the CDR3 reads CASSLGGQNNYGYTF. The CDR3 region has the DNA TGTGCCAGCAGCTTAGGCGGGCAGAATAACTATGGCTACACCTTC. V gene TRBV13 combines with J gene TRBJ1-2; D is unclear. V lost 0 bases and J 1 base, leaving 9 bases between the germline ends. This CDR3 comprises 15 residues. CDR1 is PRHDT, CDR2 FYEKMQ, per germline (reference sequence).

This rearrangement joins TRBV25-1 to TRBJ1-2; D not certain. This CDR3 has 11 amino acids. V was clipped by 4 bases and J by 8 bases, with 8 bases between them. The germline V gene has CDR1 MGHDK and CDR2 SYGVNS. The CDR3 loop reads CASSALVGYTF. As DNA, the CDR3 is TGTGCCAGCAGTGCCTTGGTAGGCTACACCTTC.

Points on this clone: Additional DNA sequences in this sample encode the identical CDR3. The V gene is TRBV12-3 or TRBV12-4, the J gene TRBJ1-2, with D maybe TRBD1 (6 bases). V was clipped by 5 bases and J by 2 bases, with 9 bases between them. The CDR3 consists of 13 residues. The CDR3 spells CASSPDRNYGYTF. CDR3 DNA sequence: TGTGCCAGCAGTCCCGACAGGAACTATGGCTACACCTTC.

The chain joins TRBV11-1 to TRBJ2-1, with D perhaps matching TRBD1 or TRBD2 (6 bases each). CDR3 length: 15 amino acids. Trimming shortened V by 3 bases and J by 9 bases, and 18 bases separated the two germline ends. Germline V CDR1 and CDR2: SGHAT, FQDESV (reference sequence). The CDR3 is CASSFFSSGAGEQFF. The CDR3 nucleotides read TGTGCCAGCAGCTTCTTTTCGTCGGGGGCGGGTGAGCAGTTCTTC.

V is TRBV28 and J is TRBJ2-2, with TRBD1 matching over 7 bases. With V trimmed by 1 base and J by 9 bases, 11 bases remained unmatched. The CDR3 is made up of 16 amino acids. CDR1 and CDR2 (germline): MDHEN, SYDVKM. The chain's CDR3 is CASSLLGTAGNRELFF. DNA for the CDR3: TGTGCCAGCAGTTTATTAGGGACAGCAGGGAATAGGGAGCTGTTTTTT. The whole variable domain, filled in from reference TRBV28 and TRBJ2-2, reads DVKVTQSSRYLVKRTGEKVFLECVQDMDHENMFWYRQDPGLGLRLIYFSYDVKMKEKGDIPEGYSVSREKKERFSLILESASTNQTSMYLCASSLLGTAGNRELFFGEGSRLTVL.

The chain recombines TRBV6-5 with TRBJ2-7; TRBD2 matches 7 bases. The J segment lost 2 bases and the V segment lost 8 bases, leaving 3 bases of the junction unmatched. The germline CDR1 and CDR2 sequences are MNHEY and SVGAGI. This CDR3 region has 12 residues. The CDR3 here is CASAGETYEQYF. The CDR3 bases are TGTGCCAGCGCGGGGGAAACCTACGAGCAGTACTTC.

V is TRBV6-2 or TRBV6-3 and J is TRBJ2-5, with TRBD2 identical over 7 bases. The CDR3 runs to 16 residues. V trimming: 0 bases; J trimming: 3 bases; junction bases outside the gene matches: 7. Germline V gene data show CDR1 as MNHEY and CDR2 as SVGEGT. The DNA of the CDR3 is TGTGCCAGCAGTTACTCCGGACTAGGCAACGAAGAGACCCAGTACTTC. Translating it yields CASSYSGLGNEETQYF.